This T cell receptor (beta chain) appears in the sequencing data of a study of regulatory and conventional T cells in RAG deficiency. Genomic DNA came from blood conventional CD4+ T cells gated CD25-low CD127-high. Generated by immunoSEQ multiplex PCR, the TCRdb table keeps only in-frame clones and is missing some. This sample has 30,000 to 40,000 clones, with more than 75% found just once. The data also belong to a second study, concerning regulatory T cells. This second study says: The PCR used 52 TRBV and 13 TRBJ primers.

The TCR originated in a human donor in good health. What was sequenced was CD4+ effector T cells sorted from blood.

CDR3 sequence: CASSERGTGSYNEQFF. CDR3 nucleotide sequence: TGTGCCAGCAGTGAACGGGGGACAGGGTCCTACAATGAGCAGTTCTTC. The rearrangement uses TRBV6-1 and TRBJ2-1, with 9 bases matching TRBD1. Trimming took 2 bases from V and 1 from J; bases not matched to a gene: 3. The CDR3 spans 16 residues. Germline V gene data show CDR1 as MNHNS and CDR2 as SASEGT.